These T cell receptor beta chains were read from a single sample in a study of T cells in Graves' hyperthyroidism and ophthalmopathy. TCRdb redid the calling of the multiplex PCR reads with MiXCR, one entry per CDR3 protein. The data contain about 720,000 distinct CDR3 sequences, about 17% of them singletons. Sequenced input: blood. The origin of the receptors is a man younger than 35 with Graves' hyperthyroidism. The conserved cysteine and the conserved F or W are not part of the CDR3 here. D genes are given only for firm matches.

j_call: TRBJ2-7; d_call: .; v_call: TRBV19; cdr3_aa: ASSIRGPLYEQY
j_call: TRBJ2-3; d_call: .; v_call: TRBV20-1; cdr3_aa: SAKRRGGPLTSTDTQY
j_call: TRBJ2-3; d_call: .; v_call: TRBV6-5; cdr3_aa: ASSYGVGRGPVTDTQY
j_call: TRBJ2-1; d_call: TRBD2; v_call: TRBV2; cdr3_aa: ASRSGLAGEFIYNEQF
j_call: TRBJ2-5; d_call: .; v_call: TRBV7-8; cdr3_aa: ASTPLGARETQY
j_call: TRBJ2-7; d_call: TRBD1; v_call: TRBV6-2/TRBV6-3; cdr3_aa: ASSHRDSTYEQY
j_call: TRBJ2-5; d_call: .; v_call: TRBV29-1; cdr3_aa: SVGSKPETQY
j_call: TRBJ1-1; d_call: .; v_call: TRBV28; cdr3_aa: ASMGRSEAF
j_call: TRBJ2-1; d_call: TRBD2; v_call: TRBV12-3/TRBV12-4; cdr3_aa: ASSFTPLLAGGIRDNEQS
j_call: TRBJ2-1; d_call: .; v_call: TRBV7-9; cdr3_aa: ASSPGAMKEQF
j_call: TRBJ1-1; d_call: TRBD1; v_call: TRBV4-1; cdr3_aa: ASSQLGTGRTEAF
j_call: TRBJ2-7; d_call: .; v_call: TRBV30; cdr3_aa: AWSTDRSEQY
j_call: TRBJ2-5; d_call: TRBD1; v_call: TRBV7-2; cdr3_aa: ASSQDRQETQY
j_call: TRBJ1-2; d_call: .; v_call: TRBV19; cdr3_aa: ASSNIGKSYGYT
j_call: TRBJ2-3; d_call: .; v_call: TRBV28; cdr3_aa: ASSVGPYTQY
j_call: TRBJ2-2; d_call: .; v_call: TRBV7-2; cdr3_aa: ASSPWSANTGELF
j_call: TRBJ2-6; d_call: TRBD2; v_call: TRBV6-1; cdr3_aa: ASSSRLAGGPSSGANVLT
j_call: TRBJ2-1; d_call: .; v_call: TRBV28; cdr3_aa: ASSSRTADNEQF
j_call: TRBJ1-1; d_call: TRBD1; v_call: TRBV2; cdr3_aa: ASISGTGPAF
j_call: TRBJ2-1; d_call: .; v_call: TRBV6-2/TRBV6-3; cdr3_aa: ASTSITATSYNEQF
j_call: TRBJ1-3; d_call: TRBD1; v_call: TRBV6-1; cdr3_aa: ASSPMDRAGNTIY
j_call: TRBJ2-1; d_call: .; v_call: TRBV7-9; cdr3_aa: ASSFRGGLYNEQF
j_call: TRBJ1-1; d_call: TRBD1; v_call: TRBV9; cdr3_aa: ASSVTAGRGAF
j_call: TRBJ2-1; d_call: .; v_call: TRBV6-2/TRBV6-3; cdr3_aa: ASSTRDNEQF
j_call: TRBJ1-1; d_call: .; v_call: TRBV28; cdr3_aa: ASSILQGTEAF
j_call: TRBJ2-2; d_call: .; v_call: TRBV24-1; cdr3_aa: ATSARGFYTGELF
j_call: TRBJ2-1; d_call: .; v_call: TRBV6-1; cdr3_aa: ASSGESSYNEQF
j_call: TRBJ2-1; d_call: .; v_call: TRBV7-9; cdr3_aa: ASSSVRDHRIDEQF
j_call: TRBJ2-1; d_call: .; v_call: TRBV11-3; cdr3_aa: ASSLGEGDEQF
j_call: TRBJ2-3; d_call: .; v_call: TRBV27; cdr3_aa: ASSFQGLGTDTQY
j_call: TRBJ2-7; d_call: .; v_call: TRBV6-1; cdr3_aa: ASRGTRDHEQY
j_call: TRBJ2-3; d_call: TRBD2; v_call: TRBV6-2/TRBV6-3; cdr3_aa: ASRIRLAGADTQY
j_call: TRBJ1-1; d_call: .; v_call: TRBV3-1; cdr3_aa: ASSQGLRRGLNTEAF
j_call: TRBJ2-5; d_call: .; v_call: TRBV27; cdr3_aa: ASSYRGTDPQETQY
j_call: TRBJ2-7; d_call: TRBD1; v_call: TRBV4-2; cdr3_aa: ASSQITGQNYEQY